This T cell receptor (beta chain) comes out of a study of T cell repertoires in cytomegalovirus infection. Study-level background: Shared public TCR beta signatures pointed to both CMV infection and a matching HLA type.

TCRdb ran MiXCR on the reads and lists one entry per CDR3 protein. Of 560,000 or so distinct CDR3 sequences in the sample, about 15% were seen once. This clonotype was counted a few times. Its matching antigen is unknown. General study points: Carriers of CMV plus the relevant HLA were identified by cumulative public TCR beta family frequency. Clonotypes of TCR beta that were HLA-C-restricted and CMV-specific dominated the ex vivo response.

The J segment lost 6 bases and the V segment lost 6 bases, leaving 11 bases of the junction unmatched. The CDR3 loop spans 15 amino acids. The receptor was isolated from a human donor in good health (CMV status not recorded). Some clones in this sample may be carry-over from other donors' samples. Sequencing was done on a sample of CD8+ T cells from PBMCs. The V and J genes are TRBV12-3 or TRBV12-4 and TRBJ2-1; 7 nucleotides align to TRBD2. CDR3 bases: TGTGCCAGCAGATCGGGCGGGCTAGCGGTCAATGAGCAGTTCTTC. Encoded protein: CASRSGGLAVNEQFF.